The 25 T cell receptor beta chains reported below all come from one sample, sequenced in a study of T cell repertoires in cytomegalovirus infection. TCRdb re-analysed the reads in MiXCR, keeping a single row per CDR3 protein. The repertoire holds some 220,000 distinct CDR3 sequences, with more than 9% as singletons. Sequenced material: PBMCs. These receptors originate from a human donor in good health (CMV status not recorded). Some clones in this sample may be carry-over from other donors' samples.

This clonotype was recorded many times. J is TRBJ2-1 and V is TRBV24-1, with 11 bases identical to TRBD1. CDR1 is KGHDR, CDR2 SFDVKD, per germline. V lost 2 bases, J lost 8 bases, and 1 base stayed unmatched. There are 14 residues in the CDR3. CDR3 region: CATSDWTGGDEQFF. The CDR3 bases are TGTGCCACCAGTGATTGGACAGGGGGCGATGAGCAGTTCTTC.

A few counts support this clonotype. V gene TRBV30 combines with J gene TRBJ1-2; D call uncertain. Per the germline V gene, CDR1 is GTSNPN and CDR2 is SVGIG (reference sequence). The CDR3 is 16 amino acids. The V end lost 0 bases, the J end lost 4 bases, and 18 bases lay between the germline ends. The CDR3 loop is CAWSVQGAILPYGYTF. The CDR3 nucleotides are TGTGCCTGGAGTGTACAAGGCGCCATCCTCCCCTATGGCTACACCTTC. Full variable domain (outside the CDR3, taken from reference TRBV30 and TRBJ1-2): SQTIHQWPATLVQPVGSPLSLECTVEGTSNPNLYWYRQAAGRGLQLLFYSVGIGQISSEVPQNLSASRPQDRQFILSSKKLLLSDSGFYLCAWSVQGAILPYGYTFGSGTRLTVV.

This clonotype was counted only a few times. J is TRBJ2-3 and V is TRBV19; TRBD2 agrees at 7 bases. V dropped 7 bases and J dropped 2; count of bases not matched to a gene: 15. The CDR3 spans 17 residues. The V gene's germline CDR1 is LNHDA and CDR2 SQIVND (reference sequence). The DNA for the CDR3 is TGTGCCAGTAAGGCCTGGGAGGGAGGGCCCTTCACAGATACGCAGTATTTT. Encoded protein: CASKAWEGGPFTDTQYF. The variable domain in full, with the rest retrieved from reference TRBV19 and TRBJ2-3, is DGGITQSPKYLFRKEGQNVTLSCEQNLNHDAMYWYRQDPGQGLRLIYYSQIVNDFQKGDIAEGYSVSREKKESFPLTVTSAQKNPTAFYLCASKAWEGGPFTDTQYFGPGTRLTVL.

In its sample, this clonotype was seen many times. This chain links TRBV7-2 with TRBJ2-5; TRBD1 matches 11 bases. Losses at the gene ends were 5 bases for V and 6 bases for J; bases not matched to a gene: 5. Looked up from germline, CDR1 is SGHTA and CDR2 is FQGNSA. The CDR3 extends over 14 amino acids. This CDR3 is CASSPGQGGQTQYF. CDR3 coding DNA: TGTGCCAGCAGCCCGGGACAGGGGGGACAGACCCAGTACTTC.

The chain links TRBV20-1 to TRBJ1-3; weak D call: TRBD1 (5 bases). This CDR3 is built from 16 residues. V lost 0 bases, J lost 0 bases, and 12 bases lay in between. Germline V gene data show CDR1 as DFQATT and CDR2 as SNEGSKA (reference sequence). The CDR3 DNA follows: TGCAGTGCTAGAGATACGAGGGGCCCCTCTGGAAACACCATATATTTT. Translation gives CSARDTRGPSGNTIYF.

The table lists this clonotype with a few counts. The CDR3 DNA reads as TGTGCCAGCAGCTTAGGAACGGGACTAGCGGGTTCTAGCACAGATACGCAGTATTTT. Encoded protein: CASSLGTGLAGSSTDTQYF. The gene calls are TRBV7-9 and TRBJ2-3; 12 nucleotides match TRBD2. Germline V gene data show CDR1 as SEHNR and CDR2 as FQNEAQ (reference sequence). This CDR3 spans 19 amino acids. Trimming took 1 base from V and 0 from J; bases not matched to a gene: 8.

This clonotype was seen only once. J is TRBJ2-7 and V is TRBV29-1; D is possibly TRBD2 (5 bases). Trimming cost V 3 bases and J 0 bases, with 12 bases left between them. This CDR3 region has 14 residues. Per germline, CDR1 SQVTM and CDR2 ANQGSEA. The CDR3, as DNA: TGCAGCGTTGAGGGAGACGGTCGCTCCTACGAGCAGTACTTC. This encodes CSVEGDGRSYEQYF.

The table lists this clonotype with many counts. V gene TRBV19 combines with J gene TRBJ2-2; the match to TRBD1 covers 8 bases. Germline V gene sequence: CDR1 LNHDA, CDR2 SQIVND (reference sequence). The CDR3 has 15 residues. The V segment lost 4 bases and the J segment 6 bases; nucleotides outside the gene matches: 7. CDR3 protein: CASSTQTGVAGELFF. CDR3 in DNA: TGTGCCAGTAGTACCCAGACAGGGGTGGCCGGGGAGCTGTTTTTT.

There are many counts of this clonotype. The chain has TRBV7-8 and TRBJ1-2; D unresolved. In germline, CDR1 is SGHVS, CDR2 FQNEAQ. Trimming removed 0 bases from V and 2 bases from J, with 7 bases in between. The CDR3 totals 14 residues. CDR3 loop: CASSLAGRNYGYTF. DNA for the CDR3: TGTGCCAGCAGCTTAGCGGGCCGGAACTATGGCTACACCTTC.

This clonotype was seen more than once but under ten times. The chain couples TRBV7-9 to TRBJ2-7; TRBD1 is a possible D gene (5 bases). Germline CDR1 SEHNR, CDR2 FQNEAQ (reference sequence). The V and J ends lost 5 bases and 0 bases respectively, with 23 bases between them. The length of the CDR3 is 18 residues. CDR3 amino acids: CASSRTKGDSPSSYEQYF. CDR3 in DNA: TGTGCCAGCAGCAGAACCAAGGGCGACAGCCCGAGCTCCTACGAGCAGTACTTC.

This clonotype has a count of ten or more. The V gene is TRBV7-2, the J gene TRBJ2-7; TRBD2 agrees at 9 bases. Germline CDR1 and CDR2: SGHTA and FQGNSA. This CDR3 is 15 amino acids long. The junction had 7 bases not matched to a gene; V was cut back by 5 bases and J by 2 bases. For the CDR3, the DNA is TGTGCCAGCAGCCGTTCGGGACTAGCCACCTACGAGCAGTACTTC. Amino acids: CASSRSGLATYEQYF.

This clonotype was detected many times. The CDR3 DNA follows: TGCAGTGCTAGAGGAAGTAGCGAGTACATGTTTGAGACCCAGTACTTC. The encoded protein is CSARGSSEYMFETQYF. The V gene is TRBV20-1, the J gene TRBJ2-5; D is possibly TRBD2 (5 bases). CDR1 DFQATT and CDR2 SNEGSKA come from the germline V gene (reference sequence). The CDR3 length is 16 residues. Trimming pared 1 base from V and 5 bases from J, leaving 20 bases between.

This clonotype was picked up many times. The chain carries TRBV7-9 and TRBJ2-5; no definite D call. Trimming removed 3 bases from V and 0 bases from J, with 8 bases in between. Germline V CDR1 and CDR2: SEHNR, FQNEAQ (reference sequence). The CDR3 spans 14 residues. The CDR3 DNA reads TGTGCCAGCAGCTTCGGTCAGCACCAAGAGACCCAGTACTTC. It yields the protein CASSFGQHQETQYF.

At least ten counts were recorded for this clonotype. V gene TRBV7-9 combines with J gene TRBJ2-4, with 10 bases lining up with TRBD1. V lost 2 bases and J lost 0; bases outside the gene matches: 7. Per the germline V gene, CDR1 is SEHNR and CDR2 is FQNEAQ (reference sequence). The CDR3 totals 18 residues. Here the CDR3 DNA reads TGTGCCAGCAGCTTAACCCTGACAGGGGGCCCAGCCAAAAACATTCAGTACTTC. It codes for CASSLTLTGGPAKNIQYF.

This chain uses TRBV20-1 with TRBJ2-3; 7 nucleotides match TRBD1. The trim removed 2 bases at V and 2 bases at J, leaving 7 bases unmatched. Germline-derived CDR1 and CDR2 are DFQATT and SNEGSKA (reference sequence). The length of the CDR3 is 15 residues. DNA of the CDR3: TGCAGTGCTAGACCCCGACAGGGTTACACAGATACGCAGTATTTT. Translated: CSARPRQGYTDTQYF.

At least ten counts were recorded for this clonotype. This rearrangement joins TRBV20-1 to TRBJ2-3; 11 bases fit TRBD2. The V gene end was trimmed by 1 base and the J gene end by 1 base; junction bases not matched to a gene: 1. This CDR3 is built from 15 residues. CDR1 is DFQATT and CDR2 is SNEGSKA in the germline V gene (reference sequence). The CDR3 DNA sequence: TGCAGTGCTAGAGTGACTAGCGGGGGCACAGATACGCAGTATTTT. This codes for CSARVTSGGTDTQYF.

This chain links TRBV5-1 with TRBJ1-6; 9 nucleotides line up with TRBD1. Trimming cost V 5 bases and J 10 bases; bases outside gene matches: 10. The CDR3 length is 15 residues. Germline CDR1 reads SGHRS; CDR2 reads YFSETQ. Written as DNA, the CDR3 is TGCGCCAGCAGGTCGGGACAGGGAATTAGGTCACCCCTCCACTTT. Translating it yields CASRSGQGIRSPLHF.

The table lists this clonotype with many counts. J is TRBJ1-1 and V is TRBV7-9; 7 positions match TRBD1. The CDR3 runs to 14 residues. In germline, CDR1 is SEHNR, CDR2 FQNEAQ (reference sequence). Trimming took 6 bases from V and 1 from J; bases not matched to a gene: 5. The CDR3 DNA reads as TGTGCCAGCAGTTTTCAGGGGGAGAACACTGAAGCTTTCTTT. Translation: CASSFQGENTEAFF. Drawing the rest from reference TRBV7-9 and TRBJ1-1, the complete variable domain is DTGVSQNPRHKITKRGQNVTFRCDPISEHNRLYWYRQTLGQGPEFLTYFQNEAQLEKSRLLSDRFSAERPKGSFSTLEIQRTEQGDSAMYLCASSFQGENTEAFFGQGTRLTVV.

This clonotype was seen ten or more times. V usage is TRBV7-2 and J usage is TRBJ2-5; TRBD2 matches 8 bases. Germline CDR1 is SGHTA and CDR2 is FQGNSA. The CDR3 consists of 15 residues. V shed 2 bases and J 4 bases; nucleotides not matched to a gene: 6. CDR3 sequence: CASSLPGGLRETQYF. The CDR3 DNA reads TGTGCCAGCAGCTTACCGGGGGGGCTTCGAGAGACCCAGTACTTC.

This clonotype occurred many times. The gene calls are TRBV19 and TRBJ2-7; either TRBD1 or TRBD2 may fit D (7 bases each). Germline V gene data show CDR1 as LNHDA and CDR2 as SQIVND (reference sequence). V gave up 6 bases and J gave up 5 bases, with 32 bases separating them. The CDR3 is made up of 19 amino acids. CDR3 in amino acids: CASSSSGGGPLKDINEQYF. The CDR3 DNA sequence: TGTGCCAGTAGCTCCTCAGGGGGAGGGCCGTTAAAGGATATCAACGAGCAGTACTTC.

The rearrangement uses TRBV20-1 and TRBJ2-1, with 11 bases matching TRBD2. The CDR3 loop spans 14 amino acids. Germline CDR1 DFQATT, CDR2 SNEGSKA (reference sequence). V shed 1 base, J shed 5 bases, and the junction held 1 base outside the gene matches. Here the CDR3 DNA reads TGCAGTGCTAGAGGGGGACTAGCGGACAATGAGCAGTTCTTC. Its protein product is CSARGGLADNEQFF.

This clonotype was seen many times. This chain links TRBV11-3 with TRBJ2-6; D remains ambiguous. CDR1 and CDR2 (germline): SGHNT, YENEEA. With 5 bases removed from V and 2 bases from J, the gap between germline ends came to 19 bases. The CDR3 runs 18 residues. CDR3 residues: CASSTHRGNSPGANVLTF. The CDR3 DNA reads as TGTGCCAGCAGCACCCATCGTGGGAACTCCCCTGGGGCCAACGTCCTGACTTTC.

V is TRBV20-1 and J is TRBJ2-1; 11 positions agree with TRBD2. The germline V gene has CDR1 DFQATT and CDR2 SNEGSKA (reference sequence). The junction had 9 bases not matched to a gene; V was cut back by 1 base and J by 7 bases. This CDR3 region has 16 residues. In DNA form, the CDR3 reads TGCAGTGCTAGAGTGGTACTAGCGGGAGCGGATAATGAGCAGTTCTTC. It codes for CSARVVLAGADNEQFF.

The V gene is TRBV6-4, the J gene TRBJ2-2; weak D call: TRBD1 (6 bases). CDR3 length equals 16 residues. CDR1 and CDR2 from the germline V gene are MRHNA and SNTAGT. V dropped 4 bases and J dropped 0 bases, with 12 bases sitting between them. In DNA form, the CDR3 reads TGTGCCAGCAGTGCCTTTACAGGGCCGAACACCGGGGAGCTGTTTTTT. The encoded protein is CASSAFTGPNTGELFF.

CDR3 sequence reads: CSVVMGPRDQPQHF. The CDR3 coding sequence is TGCAGCGTTGTAATGGGGCCAAGGGATCAGCCCCAGCATTTT. The rearrangement uses TRBV29-1 and TRBJ1-5; tentative D call: TRBD1 (5 bases). V gave up 4 bases and J gave up 5 bases, with 15 bases separating them. The length of the CDR3 is 14 residues. CDR1 and CDR2 from the germline V gene are SQVTM and ANQGSEA. Based on the CDR3 plus reference TRBV29-1 and TRBJ1-5, the full variable domain is SAVISQKPSRDICQRGTSLTIQCQVDSQVTMMFWYRQQPGQSLTLIATANQGSEATYESGFVIDKFPISRPNLTFSTLTVSNMSPEDSSIYLCSVVMGPRDQPQHFGDGTRLSIL.